This paragraph reports one T cell receptor beta chain. What it binds is not known. CDR3 length equals 17 residues. Germline V gene sequence: CDR1 SGHRS, CDR2 YFSETQ. J lost 6 bases, V lost 4 bases, and 10 bases had no gene match. The sample originates from a study of T cell responses to AZD1222 COVID-19 vaccine. General study points: Two AZD1222 doses significantly raised spike-specific TCR breadth and depth over controls.

TCRdb's copy holds only in-frame clones and misses some; the assay was immunoSEQ multiplex PCR. The sample lists about 130,000 clones, over 75% occurring once. The rearrangement links TRBV5-1 to TRBJ2-3, with 14 bases lining up with TRBD2. The TCR comes from an adult in good health. The source was peripheral blood, collected on day 0 of AZD1222 vaccination. The CDR3 DNA reads TGCGCCAGCAGCCTGGAGGGGACTAGCGGGAGAAGCGATACGCAGTATTTT. As protein: CASSLEGTSGRSDTQYF.